This TCR beta chain was recorded in a study of blood T cells in healthy people across ages. Study-wide findings and caveats: Strong correlation linked observed beta diversity and percent naive T cells.

Concerning this clonotype: Its antigen is still unknown. Sequence at one end of the junction differs from germline and may be a read error.

The germline CDR1 and CDR2 sequences are KGHSH and LQKENI. This CDR3 contains 14 residues. Alongside a J-beta primer mix, a sample-barcoded 5' primer served in a second PCR lasting about 7 to 12 cycles. Samples each returned at least 3 million CDR3-containing paired-end reads. MiXCR was run by TCRdb on the 5' RACE reads, yielding one entry per CDR3 protein. Of around 670,000 distinct CDR3 sequences listed, approximately 30% are singletons. The sample consisted of blood. This chain uses TRBV18 with TRBJ2-3, with 7 nucleotides matching TRBD1. This sequence was found in a woman of 80 years or more in good health. CDR3 sequence: CTSSPTGGTDTQYF. The DNA for the CDR3 is TGTACCAGCTCACCCACAGGGGGCACAGATACGCAGTATTTT.